Below are 15 T cell receptor beta chains sequenced from a single sample in a study of CD8 T cells in Susac syndrome (dated by TCRdb to the late 2010s). Library creation used the immunoSEQ multiplex PCR assay. RNA was extracted using the RNeasy kit, and about 0.5 to 1 ug of the RNA was reverse transcribed with random hexamers. TCRdb ran its own pipeline on the public reads, namely fastp trimming at Q25 and MiXCR clone calling, and kept in-frame beta chains. Rows are combined by CDR3 protein, so each entry shows the most common genes and DNA. The sample profile shows approximately 120,000 distinct CDR3 sequences; around nine tenths of them were found once. The top ten clones comprise over 0.2% of the sample. Sequencing input: CD8+ T cells from PBMCs. The receptors were sampled from a human donor with multiple sclerosis.

This sequence joins TRBV27 and TRBJ2-7; a weak D match, TRBD2 (6 bases). Between the trimmed V and J ends, which lost 3 bases and 2 bases, there was a span of 17 bases. The CDR3 is made up of 16 amino acids. CDR1 is MNHEY, CDR2 SMNVEV, per germline (reference sequence). The CDR3 is CASSFSLGGTTYEQYF. Written as DNA, the CDR3 is TGTGCCAGCAGTTTCTCTCTCGGAGGGACCACCTACGAGCAGTACTTC.

This clonotype was found once. The CDR3 loop is CASGLAGVWEQYF. In nucleotides, the CDR3 is TGTGCCAGTGGACTAGCGGGAGTATGGGAGCAGTACTTC. The rearrangement joins TRBV7-9 to TRBJ2-7; 13 positions match TRBD2. The CDR3 has 13 amino acids. V was pared by 9 bases and J by 7 bases, with 6 bases of the junction left unmatched. CDR1 and CDR2 (germline): SEHNR, FQNEAQ (reference sequence).

This chain joins TRBV4-3 and TRBJ2-3; tentatively, D is TRBD2 (6 bases). Trimming shortened V by 0 bases and J by 3 bases, and 13 bases separated the two germline ends. CDR1 LGHNA and CDR2 YSLEER come from the germline V gene. The CDR3 sequence is 16 residues long. DNA of the CDR3: TGCGCCAGCAGCCAAGACGTTCGGGGGTGGACAGATACGCAGTATTTT. Protein product: CASSQDVRGWTDTQYF.

The genes are TRBV5-4 and TRBJ1-1; D not resolved. V was trimmed by 1 base and J by 6 bases, leaving 10 bases between them. CDR3 size: 13 residues. Germline CDR1 and CDR2: SGHNT and YYREEE (reference sequence). The CDR3 nucleotides are TGTGCCAGCAGCTTGAATGATTACCCTGAAGCTTTCTTT. Its translation: CASSLNDYPEAFF.

The V gene is TRBV30, the J gene TRBJ1-6; D remains ambiguous. V was trimmed by 5 bases and J by 2 bases, leaving 4 bases between them. Germline CDR1 and CDR2: GTSNPN and SVGIG (reference sequence). CDR3 size: 12 residues. The CDR3 DNA is TGTGCCTGGGACGCCTATAATTCACCCCTCCACTTT. It specifies CAWDAYNSPLHF.

The rearrangement joins TRBV29-1 to TRBJ2-7; D gene ambiguous. Trimming pared 6 bases from V and 6 bases from J, leaving 12 bases between. Germline CDR1 and CDR2: SQVTM and ANQGSEA. This CDR3 has 11 amino acids. The CDR3 DNA is TGCAGCGTCCCGATAGGTCTCGAGCAGTACTTC. Translated, it gives CSVPIGLEQYF.

V and J are TRBV4-2 and TRBJ2-1; D ambiguous. CDR1 is LGHNA and CDR2 is YNFKEQ in the germline V gene. The CDR3 sequence is 14 residues long. V was pared by 0 bases and J by 4 bases, with 7 bases between. The CDR3 sequence is CASSQEMGYNEQFF. CDR3 in DNA: TGTGCCAGCAGCCAAGAAATGGGTTACAATGAGCAGTTCTTC.

This clonotype was counted once. This chain joins TRBV5-4 and TRBJ2-7; maybe TRBD2 (5 bases). Trimming removed 0 bases at V and 11 bases at J, with 18 bases between. CDR1 is SGHNT and CDR2 is YYREEE in the germline V gene (reference sequence). CDR3 size: 14 residues. Here the CDR3 reads CASSLGSSGGREYF. The CDR3 DNA is TGTGCCAGCAGCTTGGGCTCCAGCGGAGGACGGGAGTACTTC.

This clonotype showed up just once. The gene calls are TRBV6-2 or TRBV6-3 and TRBJ2-7; D unresolved. This CDR3 is built from 16 residues. Trimming stripped 6 bases from V and 1 base from J, with 19 bases between. Germline loops: CDR1 MNHEY, CDR2 SVGEGT. The CDR3 nucleotides are TGTGCCAGCAGCCGAAGGGTAGAGGTTGGATCCTACGAGCAGTACTTC. Its protein product is CASSRRVEVGSYEQYF.

The chain recombines TRBV30 with TRBJ2-7; TRBD1 matches 7 bases. V gave up 4 bases and J gave up 4 bases; unmatched junction bases: 7. The CDR3 contains 13 residues. Germline V CDR1 and CDR2: GTSNPN, SVGIG (reference sequence). CDR3 in amino acids: CAWNYDREYEQYF. The DNA for the CDR3 is TGTGCCTGGAATTACGACAGGGAGTACGAGCAGTACTTC.

The rearrangement links TRBV6-2 or TRBV6-3 to TRBJ2-1, with 8 bases that match TRBD2. Trimming removed 3 bases from V and 6 bases from J; junction bases left unmatched: 7. The CDR3 loop spans 15 amino acids. Looked up from germline, CDR1 is MNHEY and CDR2 is SVGEGT. The CDR3 here is CASSYGTGTSNEQFF. DNA of the CDR3: TGTGCCAGCAGTTATGGAACCGGGACTAGCAATGAGCAGTTCTTC.

V and J are TRBV24-1 and TRBJ2-2; 8 bases line up with TRBD2. The CDR3 runs to 11 residues. Germline V lookup: CDR1 KGHDR, CDR2 SFDVKD. The V and J ends lost 10 bases and 10 bases, in that order; junction bases with no gene match: 4. The chain's CDR3 is CATGLGSELFF. CDR3 DNA sequence: TGTGCCACGGGACTAGGTTCGGAGCTGTTTTTT.

The chain combines TRBV20-1 with TRBJ1-2, with a possible D match to TRBD1 (5 bases). This CDR3 comprises 16 residues. V shed 0 bases and J shed 4 bases, with 18 bases lying between them. Germline V gene sequence: CDR1 DFQATT, CDR2 SNEGSKA (reference sequence). The CDR3 region is CSARELHTGRPYGYTF. CDR3 nucleotides: TGCAGTGCTAGAGAGCTTCACACGGGACGGCCCTATGGCTACACCTTC.

This clonotype came up a few times. V is TRBV7-9 and J is TRBJ2-5; D uncertain. Trimming pared 5 bases from V and 5 bases from J, leaving 9 bases between. The CDR3 length is 12 residues. Per germline, CDR1 SEHNR and CDR2 FQNEAQ (reference sequence). CDR3: CASSPAGETQYF. The CDR3 nucleotides read TGTGCCAGCAGCCCCGCCGGGGAGACCCAGTACTTC.

In DNA, the CDR3 is TGTGCCACCAAAGCTGGGAGCTCCTACAATGAGCAGTTCTTC. Its protein is CATKAGSSYNEQFF. The chain carries TRBV24-1 and TRBJ2-1; maybe TRBD2 (5 bases). The V end was cut by 8 bases, the J end by 0 bases, with 10 bases between. The V gene's germline CDR1 is KGHDR and CDR2 SFDVKD. The CDR3 sequence is 14 residues long.